The 22 T cell receptor beta chains below all came from one sample that was sequenced in a study of T cell repertoires in cytomegalovirus infection. TCRdb passed the reads through MiXCR, listing each CDR3 protein once. The data show 450,000 to 650,000 distinct CDR3 sequences, roughly 43% seen once. These receptors lack a known antigen. The sequences come from cultured PBMCs, collected from culture after CMV antigen stimulation. These receptors came from a human donor in good health (CMV status not recorded). Some clones in this sample may be carry-over from other donors' samples.

This chain uses TRBV20-1 with TRBJ2-1; unclear D gene. In germline, CDR1 is DFQATT, CDR2 SNEGSKA (reference sequence). The CDR3 totals 13 residues. V lost 6 bases to trimming and J lost 8 bases, with 17 bases between them. DNA for the CDR3: TGCAGTGCCCAAGCGTCACCTGGGGATGAGCAGTTCTTC. Translated: CSAQASPGDEQFF.

The table lists this clonotype with many counts. The chain has TRBV10-3 and TRBJ1-1; D is undetermined. The V gene's germline CDR1 is ENHRY and CDR2 SYGVKD. V shed 2 bases and J shed 11 bases, with 15 bases lying between them. This CDR3 comprises 13 residues. CDR3 in DNA: TGTGCCATCAGTGAGGGCCTGGTCCTAGGGGCTTTCTTT. Protein product: CAISEGLVLGAFF.

This clonotype occurred a few times. This chain connects TRBV6-1 to TRBJ2-7, with TRBD1 as a possible D gene (6 bases). From germline, CDR1 is MNHNS and CDR2 SASEGT. CDR3 length: 15 residues. The ends were cut back, 4 bases at V and 7 bases at J, with 20 bases in the middle. As DNA, the CDR3 is TGTGCCAGCAGTGCCAAAACCGCAGGGGTGTGGGAGCAGTACTTC. This encodes CASSAKTAGVWEQYF.

The genes are TRBV6-1 and TRBJ1-1; weak D call: TRBD1 (6 bases). With 6 bases removed from V and 1 base from J, the gap between germline ends came to 12 bases. The CDR3 has 14 residues. CDR1 and CDR2 (germline): MNHNS, SASEGT. Here the CDR3 DNA reads TGTGCCAGCAGACTGAACAGGGAGAACACTGAAGCTTTCTTT. Amino acid sequence: CASRLNRENTEAFF.

The chain employs TRBV28 and TRBJ2-7, with TRBD2 as a possible D gene (6 bases). This CDR3 comprises 15 residues. V lost 2 bases and J 0 bases, leaving 11 bases between the germline ends. CDR1 and CDR2 (germline): MDHEN, SYDVKM. The CDR3 protein is CASSLRIGSSYEQYF. DNA of the CDR3: TGTGCCAGCAGTTTAAGGATCGGGAGCTCCTACGAGCAGTACTTC.

A single count supports this clonotype. The chain links TRBV12-3 or TRBV12-4 to TRBJ2-7; no firm D call. The CDR3 is made up of 12 amino acids. V was cut by 6 bases and J by 6 bases, with 12 bases left in between. For the CDR3, the DNA is TGTGCCAGCAGCCCGGAAGGCGTCGAGCAGTACTTC. Protein: CASSPEGVEQYF.

V and J are TRBV7-9 and TRBJ2-2; 7 nucleotides agree with TRBD1. Germline values: CDR1 SEHNR, CDR2 FQNEAQ (reference sequence). J was trimmed by 8 bases and V by 0 bases; bases with no gene match: 12. The CDR3 is made up of 17 amino acids. This chain's CDR3 is CASSLALGTAGVGELFF. The CDR3 DNA follows: TGTGCCAGCAGCTTAGCGCTCGGGACAGCCGGTGTGGGGGAGCTGTTTTTT.

The chain joins TRBV12-3 or TRBV12-4 to TRBJ2-7, with 8 bases fitting TRBD1. J gave up 6 bases and V 6 bases, and 4 bases lay outside the gene matches. CDR3 length: 12 residues. The CDR3 nucleotides are TGTGCCAGCAGGAGGACAGGGCGCGAGCAGTACTTC. Amino acids: CASRRTGREQYF.

A remark on this clonotype: A much larger clone is a single base away; this may be a read error. This sequence joins TRBV10-3 and TRBJ2-5; 7 positions match TRBD1. The CDR3 length is 13 residues. Germline V gives CDR1 ENHRY, CDR2 SYGVKD. V lost 6 bases, J lost 2 bases, and 3 bases stayed unmatched. The CDR3 spells CAISRDRQETQYF. In DNA, the CDR3 is TGTGCCATCAGCCGGGACAGACAAGAGACCCAGTACTTC.

This chain uses TRBV20-1 with TRBJ2-1; the match to TRBD2 covers 7 bases. Per the germline V gene, CDR1 is DFQATT and CDR2 is SNEGSKA (reference sequence). With 4 bases clipped from V and 0 bases from J, the junction kept 6 bases outside the gene matches. The CDR3 runs to 15 residues. CDR3 residues: CSANPLAASYNEQFF. The CDR3 DNA reads TGCAGTGCTAACCCTCTAGCGGCCTCCTACAATGAGCAGTTCTTC.

This clonotype showed up many times. This sequence joins TRBV7-2 and TRBJ2-5, with TRBD1 matching over 7 bases. V shed 4 bases and J 0 bases; nucleotides not matched to a gene: 5. Germline assignment: CDR1 SGHTA and CDR2 FQGNSA. The CDR3 totals 15 residues. CDR3 nucleotides: TGTGCCAGCAGCTCCCCCGGGACAGACCAAGAGACCCAGTACTTC. Protein product: CASSSPGTDQETQYF.

V is TRBV11-2 and J is TRBJ2-1; TRBD1 aligns across 7 bases. The germline V gene encodes CDR1 SGHAT and CDR2 FQNNGV. The CDR3 has 14 residues. Unmatched junction bases numbered 7, after V lost 4 bases and J lost 7 bases. CDR3 protein: CASSWRTGANEQFF. CDR3 nucleotides: TGTGCCAGCAGCTGGCGCACAGGGGCGAATGAGCAGTTCTTC. Full variable domain (rest looked up from reference TRBV11-2 and TRBJ2-1): EAGVAQSPRYKIIEKRQSVAFWCNPISGHATLYWYQQILGQGPKLLIQFQNNGVVDDSQLPKDRFSAERLKGVDSTLKIQPAKLEDSAVYLCASSWRTGANEQFFGPGTRLTVL.

V is TRBV6-1 and J is TRBJ2-7, with 9 bases aligning to TRBD2. The CDR3 is 15 residues long. V dropped 3 bases and J dropped 2; count of bases not matched to a gene: 5. Germline CDR1 is MNHNS and CDR2 is SASEGT. The CDR3, as DNA: TGTGCCAGCAGTGATTCGGCGGGAGGGCCCTACGAGCAGTACTTC. It yields the protein CASSDSAGGPYEQYF.

V is TRBV12-3 or TRBV12-4 and J is TRBJ1-1; TRBD1 might be the D (5 bases). The CDR3 loop spans 14 amino acids. V was trimmed by 5 bases and J by 5 bases, leaving 15 bases between them. The CDR3 region has the DNA TGTGCCAGCAGTCAACCGGGACGGGGGACTGAAGCTTTCTTT. Translating gives CASSQPGRGTEAFF.

This clonotype was seen a handful of times. The chain has TRBV7-2 and TRBJ2-1, with a tentative D call TRBD1 (5 bases). This CDR3 is 15 amino acids long. Looked up from germline, CDR1 is SGHTA and CDR2 is FQGNSA. Trimming pared 2 bases from V and 1 base from J, leaving 9 bases between. In nucleotides, the CDR3 is TGTGCCAGCAGCTTAAGGGGCCAATCCTACAATGAGCAGTTCTTC. It encodes CASSLRGQSYNEQFF. Drawing the rest from reference TRBV7-2 and TRBJ2-1, the complete variable domain is GAGVSQSPSNKVTEKGKDVELRCDPISGHTALYWYRQSLGQGLEFLIYFQGNSAPDKSGLPSDRFSAERTGGSVSTLTIQRTQQEDSAVYLCASSLRGQSYNEQFFGPGTRLTVL.

V is TRBV25-1 and J is TRBJ2-7; possibly TRBD1 or TRBD2 for D (5 bases each). This CDR3 comprises 18 residues. Trimming took 1 base from V and 3 from J, leaving 22 bases between them. Germline CDR1 MGHDK, CDR2 SYGVNS. The CDR3 region is CASSEFAIRGNVSYEQYF. CDR3 sequence (DNA): TGTGCCAGCAGTGAATTCGCGATCCGGGGCAATGTAAGCTACGAGCAGTACTTC.

The sample holds a few counts of this clonotype. The genes are TRBV7-6 and TRBJ1-5; the D gene is possibly TRBD1 (5 bases). Germline CDR1 is SGHVS and CDR2 is FNYEAQ. Trimming stripped 5 bases from V and 3 bases from J, with 17 bases between. This CDR3 is built from 16 residues. CDR3 sequence (DNA): TGTGCCAGCAGCCCCCGGACACGAAGGTTCAATCAGCCCCAGCATTTT. Its protein product is CASSPRTRRFNQPQHF.

The chain joins TRBV6-5 to TRBJ2-5; a possible D gene is TRBD1 (5 bases). The CDR3 runs to 11 residues. Germline loops: CDR1 MNHEY, CDR2 SVGAGI. The V end was cut by 8 bases, the J end by 7 bases, with 11 bases between. CDR3 DNA: TGTGCCAGCGTTAGGGGCGGGACCCAGTACTTC. Protein sequence: CASVRGGTQYF.

This rearrangement joins TRBV11-2 to TRBJ1-2; TRBD1 matches 7 bases. The CDR3 sequence is 15 residues long. Per the germline V gene, CDR1 is SGHAT and CDR2 is FQNNGV. Trimming cost V 4 bases and J 5 bases; bases outside gene matches: 10. The CDR3 bases are TGTGCCAGCAGCTCCCAGGGGGGGTTTTGGTATGGCTACACCTTC. Translating it yields CASSSQGGFWYGYTF.

This chain connects TRBV6-6 to TRBJ2-2, with 10 nucleotides matching TRBD2. This CDR3 has 14 residues. The junction had 6 bases not matched to a gene; V was cut back by 10 bases and J by 4 bases. Germline V gene sequence: CDR1 MNHNY, CDR2 SVGAGI (reference sequence). DNA for the CDR3: TGTGCCACCGAGCGGGGGGGTGGCACCGGGGAGCTGTTTTTT. Its translation: CATERGGGTGELFF.

This clonotype was seen just once. V and J are TRBV19 and TRBJ2-2; D gene unclear. CDR3 length: 14 residues. V was trimmed by 7 bases and J by 4 bases, leaving 13 bases between them. The germline V gene has CDR1 LNHDA and CDR2 SQIVND (reference sequence). The chain's CDR3 is CASKPDPLTGELFF. The CDR3 region has the DNA TGTGCCAGTAAACCCGACCCCCTCACCGGGGAGCTGTTTTTT.

This clonotype was counted many times. The chain combines TRBV20-1 with TRBJ2-1; D not resolved. Germline V gives CDR1 DFQATT, CDR2 SNEGSKA (reference sequence). V lost 0 bases and J 8 bases, leaving 11 bases between the germline ends. This CDR3 region has 13 residues. The CDR3 bases are TGCAGTGCTAGAGATGTCCGTCAGGATGAGCAGTTCTTC. This translates into CSARDVRQDEQFF.